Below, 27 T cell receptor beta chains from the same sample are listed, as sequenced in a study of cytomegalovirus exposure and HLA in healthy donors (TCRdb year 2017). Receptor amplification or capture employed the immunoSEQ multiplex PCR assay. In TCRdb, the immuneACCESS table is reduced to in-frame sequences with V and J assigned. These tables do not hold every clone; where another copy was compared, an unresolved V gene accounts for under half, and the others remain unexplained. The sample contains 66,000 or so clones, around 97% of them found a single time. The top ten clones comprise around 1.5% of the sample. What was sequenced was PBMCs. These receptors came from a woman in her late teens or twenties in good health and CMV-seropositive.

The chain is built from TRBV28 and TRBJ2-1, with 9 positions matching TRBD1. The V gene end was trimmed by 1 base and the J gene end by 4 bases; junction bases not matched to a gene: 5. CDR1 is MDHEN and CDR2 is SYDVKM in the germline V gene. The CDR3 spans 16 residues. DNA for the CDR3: TGTGCCAGCAGTTTATACAGGGGGCGCGGGTACAATGAGCAGTTCTTC. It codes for CASSLYRGRGYNEQFF. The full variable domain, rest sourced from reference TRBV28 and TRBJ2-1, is DVKVTQSSRYLVKRTGEKVFLECVQDMDHENMFWYRQDPGLGLRLIYFSYDVKMKEKGDIPEGYSVSREKKERFSLILESASTNQTSMYLCASSLYRGRGYNEQFFGPGTRLTVL.

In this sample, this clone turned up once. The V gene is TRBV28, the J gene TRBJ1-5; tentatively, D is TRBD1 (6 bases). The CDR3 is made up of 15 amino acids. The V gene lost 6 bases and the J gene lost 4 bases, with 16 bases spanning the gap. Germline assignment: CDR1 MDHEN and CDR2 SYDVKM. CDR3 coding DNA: TGTGCCAGCAGCCCCGAGGGGGGGAGGAATCAGCCCCAGCATTTT. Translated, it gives CASSPEGGRNQPQHF.

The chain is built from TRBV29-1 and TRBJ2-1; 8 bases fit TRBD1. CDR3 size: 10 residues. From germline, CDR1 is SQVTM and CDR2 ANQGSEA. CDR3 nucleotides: TGCAGGACAGGGGACAATGAGCAGTTCTTC. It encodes CRTGDNEQFF.

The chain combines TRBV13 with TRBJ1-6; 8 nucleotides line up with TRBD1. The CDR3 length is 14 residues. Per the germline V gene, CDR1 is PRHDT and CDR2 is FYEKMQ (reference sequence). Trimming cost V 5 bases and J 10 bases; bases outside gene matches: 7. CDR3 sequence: CASSQDREVSPLHF. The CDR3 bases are TGTGCCAGCAGCCAGGACAGGGAGGTCTCACCCCTCCACTTT.

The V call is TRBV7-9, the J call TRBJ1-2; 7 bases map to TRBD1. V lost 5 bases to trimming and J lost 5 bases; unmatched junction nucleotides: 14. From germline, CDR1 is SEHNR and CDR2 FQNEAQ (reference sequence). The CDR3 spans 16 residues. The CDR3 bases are TGTGCCAGCAGCCTTGGAGGGGGCACCATCATTTATGGCTACACCTTC. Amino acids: CASSLGGGTIIYGYTF.

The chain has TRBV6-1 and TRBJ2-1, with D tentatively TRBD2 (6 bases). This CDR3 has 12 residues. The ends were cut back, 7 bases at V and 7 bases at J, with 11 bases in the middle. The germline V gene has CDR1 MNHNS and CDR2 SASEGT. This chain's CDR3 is CASKRGRNEQFF. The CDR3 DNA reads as TGTGCCAGCAAACGGGGGAGGAATGAGCAGTTCTTC.

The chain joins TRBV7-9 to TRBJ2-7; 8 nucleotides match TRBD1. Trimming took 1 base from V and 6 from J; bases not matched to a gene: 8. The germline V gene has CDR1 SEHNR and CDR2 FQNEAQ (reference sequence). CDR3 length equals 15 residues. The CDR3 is CASSLVGTGLREQYF. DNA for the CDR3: TGTGCCAGCAGCTTAGTCGGGACAGGTCTACGCGAGCAGTACTTC.

In nucleotides, the CDR3 is TGTGCCAGTAGCTCGGGGATATGGAGTGCTAGCAGGTATAACACCGGGGAGCTGTTTTTT. It specifies CASSSGIWSASRYNTGELFF. J is TRBJ2-2 and V is TRBV19; D is possibly TRBD2 (5 bases). CDR3 length: 20 residues. The germline gives CDR1 LNHDA, CDR2 SQIVND (reference sequence). V gave up 6 bases and J gave up 2 bases, with 28 bases separating them.

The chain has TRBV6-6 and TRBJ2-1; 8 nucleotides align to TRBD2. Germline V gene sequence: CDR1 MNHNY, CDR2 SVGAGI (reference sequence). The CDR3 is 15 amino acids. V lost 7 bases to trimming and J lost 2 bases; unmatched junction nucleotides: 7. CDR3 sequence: CASKAGDSPYNEQFF. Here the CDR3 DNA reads TGTGCCAGCAAAGCGGGGGATTCCCCCTACAATGAGCAGTTCTTC.

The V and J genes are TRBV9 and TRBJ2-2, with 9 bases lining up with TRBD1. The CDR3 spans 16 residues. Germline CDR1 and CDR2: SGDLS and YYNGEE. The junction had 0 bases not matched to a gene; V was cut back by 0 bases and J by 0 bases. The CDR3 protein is CASSVGTGANTGELFF. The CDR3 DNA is TGTGCCAGCAGCGTAGGGACAGGGGCGAACACCGGGGAGCTGTTTTTT.

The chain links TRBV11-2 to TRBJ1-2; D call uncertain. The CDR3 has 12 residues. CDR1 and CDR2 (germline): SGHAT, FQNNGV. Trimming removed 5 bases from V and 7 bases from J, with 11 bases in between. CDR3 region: CASSLAQAGYTF. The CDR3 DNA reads TGTGCCAGCAGCCTAGCGCAGGCTGGCTACACCTTC.

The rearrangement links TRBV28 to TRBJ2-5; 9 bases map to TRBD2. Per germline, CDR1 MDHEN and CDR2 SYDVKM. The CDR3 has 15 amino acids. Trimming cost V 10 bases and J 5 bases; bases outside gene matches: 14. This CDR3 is CATTPLAGDSETQYF. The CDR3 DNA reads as TGTGCCACCACCCCATTAGCGGGAGATAGCGAGACCCAGTACTTC.

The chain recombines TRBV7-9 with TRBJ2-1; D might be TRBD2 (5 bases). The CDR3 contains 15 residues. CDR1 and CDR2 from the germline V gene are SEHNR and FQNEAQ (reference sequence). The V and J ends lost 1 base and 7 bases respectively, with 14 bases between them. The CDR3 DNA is TGTGCCAGCAGCTTAGAGGCGAGGGCGGTGAATGAGCAGTTCTTC. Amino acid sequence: CASSLEARAVNEQFF. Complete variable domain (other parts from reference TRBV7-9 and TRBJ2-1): DTGVSQNPRHKITKRGQNVTFRCDPISEHNRLYWYRQTLGQGPEFLTYFQNEAQLEKSRLLSDRFSAERPKGSFSTLEIQRTEQGDSAMYLCASSLEARAVNEQFFGPGTRLTVL.

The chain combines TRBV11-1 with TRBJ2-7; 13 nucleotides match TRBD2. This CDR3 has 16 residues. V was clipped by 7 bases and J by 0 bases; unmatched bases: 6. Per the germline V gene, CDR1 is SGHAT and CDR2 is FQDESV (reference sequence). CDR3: CASKGWTSGSSYEQYF. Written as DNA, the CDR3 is TGTGCCAGCAAGGGGTGGACTAGCGGGAGCTCCTACGAGCAGTACTTC.

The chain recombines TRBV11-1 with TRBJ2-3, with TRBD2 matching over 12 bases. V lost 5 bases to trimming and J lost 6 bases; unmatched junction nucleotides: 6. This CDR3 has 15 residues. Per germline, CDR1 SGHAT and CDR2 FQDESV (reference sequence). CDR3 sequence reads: CASSPRTSGMDTQYF. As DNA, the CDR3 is TGTGCCAGCAGCCCGCGGACTAGCGGGATGGATACGCAGTATTTT.

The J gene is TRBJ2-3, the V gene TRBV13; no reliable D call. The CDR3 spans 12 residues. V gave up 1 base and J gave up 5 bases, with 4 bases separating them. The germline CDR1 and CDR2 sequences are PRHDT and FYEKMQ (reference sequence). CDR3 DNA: TGTGCCAGCAGCTTAGCGGGAGATACGCAGTATTTT. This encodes CASSLAGDTQYF.

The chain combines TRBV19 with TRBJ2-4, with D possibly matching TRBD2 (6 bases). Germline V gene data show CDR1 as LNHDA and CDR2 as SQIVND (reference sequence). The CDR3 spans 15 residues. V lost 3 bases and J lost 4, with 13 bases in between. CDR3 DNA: TGTGCCAGTAGTATTAGGGACGGGAGTAAAAACATTCAGTACTTC. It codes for CASSIRDGSKNIQYF.

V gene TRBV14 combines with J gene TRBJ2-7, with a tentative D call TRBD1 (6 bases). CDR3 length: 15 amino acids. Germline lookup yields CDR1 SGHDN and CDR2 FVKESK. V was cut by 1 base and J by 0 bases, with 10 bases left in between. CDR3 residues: CASSQGRDNSYEQYF. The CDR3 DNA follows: TGTGCCAGCAGCCAAGGACGGGACAACTCCTACGAGCAGTACTTC.

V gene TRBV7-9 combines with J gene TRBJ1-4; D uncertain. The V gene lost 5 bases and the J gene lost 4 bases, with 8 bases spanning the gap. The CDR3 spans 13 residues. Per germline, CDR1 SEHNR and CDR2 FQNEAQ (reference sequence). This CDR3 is CASSARYNEKLFF. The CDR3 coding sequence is TGTGCCAGCAGCGCGAGATATAATGAAAAACTGTTTTTT.

In nucleotides, the CDR3 is TGTGCCAGCAGCGTACCCCTCTCTGGGCAGGGGGCGACTGAAGCTTTCTTT. It is translated as CASSVPLSGQGATEAFF. The chain has TRBV9 and TRBJ1-1, with 8 bases matching TRBD1. V dropped 1 base and J dropped 5; count of bases not matched to a gene: 13. From germline, CDR1 is SGDLS and CDR2 YYNGEE. The CDR3 totals 17 residues.

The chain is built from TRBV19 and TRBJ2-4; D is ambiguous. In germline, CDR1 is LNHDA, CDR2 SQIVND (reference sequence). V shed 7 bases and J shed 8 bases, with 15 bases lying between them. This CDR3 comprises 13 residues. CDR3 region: CASTPPQADIQYF. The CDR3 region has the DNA TGTGCCAGTACCCCCCCGCAGGCTGACATTCAGTACTTC. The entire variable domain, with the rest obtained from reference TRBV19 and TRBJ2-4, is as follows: DGGITQSPKYLFRKEGQNVTLSCEQNLNHDAMYWYRQDPGQGLRLIYYSQIVNDFQKGDIAEGYSVSREKKESFPLTVTSAQKNPTAFYLCASTPPQADIQYFGAGTRLSVL.

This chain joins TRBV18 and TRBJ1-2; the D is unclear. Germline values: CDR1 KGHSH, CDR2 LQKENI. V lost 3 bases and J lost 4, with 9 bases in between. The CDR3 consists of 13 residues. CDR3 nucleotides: TGTGCCAGCTCACCCACCGAGGCCTATGGCTACACCTTC. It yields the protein CASSPTEAYGYTF.

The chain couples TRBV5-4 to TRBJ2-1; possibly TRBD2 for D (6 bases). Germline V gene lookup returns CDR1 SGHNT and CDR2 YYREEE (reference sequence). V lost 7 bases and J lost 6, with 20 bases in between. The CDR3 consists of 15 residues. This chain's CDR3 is CASSEPGVGLNEQFF. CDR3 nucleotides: TGTGCCAGCTCGGAACCGGGAGTAGGTCTCAATGAGCAGTTCTTC.

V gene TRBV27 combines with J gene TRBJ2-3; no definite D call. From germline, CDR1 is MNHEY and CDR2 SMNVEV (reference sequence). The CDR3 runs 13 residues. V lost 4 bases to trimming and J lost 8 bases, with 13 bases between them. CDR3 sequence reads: CASSSQRGGTQYF. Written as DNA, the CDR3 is TGTGCCAGCAGTTCCCAAAGAGGCGGTACGCAGTATTTT.

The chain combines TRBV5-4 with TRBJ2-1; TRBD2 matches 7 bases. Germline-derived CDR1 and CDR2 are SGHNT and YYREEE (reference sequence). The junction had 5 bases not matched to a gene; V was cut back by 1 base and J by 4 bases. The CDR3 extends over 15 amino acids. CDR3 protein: CASSLSGGRYNEQFF. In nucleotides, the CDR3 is TGTGCCAGCAGCTTGAGTGGCGGGAGATACAATGAGCAGTTCTTC.

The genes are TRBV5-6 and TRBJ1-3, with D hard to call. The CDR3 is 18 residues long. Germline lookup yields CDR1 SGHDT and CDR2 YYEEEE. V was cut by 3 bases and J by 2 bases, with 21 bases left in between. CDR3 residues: CASSSMGVLTTPGNTIYF. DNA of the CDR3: TGTGCCAGCAGCTCAATGGGTGTATTGACTACTCCTGGAAACACCATATATTTT.

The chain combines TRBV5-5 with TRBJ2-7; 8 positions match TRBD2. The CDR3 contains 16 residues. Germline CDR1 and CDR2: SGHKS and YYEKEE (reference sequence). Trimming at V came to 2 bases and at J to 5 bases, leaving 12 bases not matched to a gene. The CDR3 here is CASSFHADQLADEQYF. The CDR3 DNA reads TGTGCCAGCAGCTTCCACGCCGACCAACTAGCGGACGAGCAGTACTTC. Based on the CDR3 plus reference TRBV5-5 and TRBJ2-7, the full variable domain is DAGVTQSPTHLIKTRGQQVTLRCSPISGHKSVSWYQQVLGQGPQFIFQYYEKEERGRGNFPDRFSARQFPNYSSELNVNALLLGDSALYLCASSFHADQLADEQYFGPGTRLTVT.